These T cell receptor beta chains were read from a single sample in a study of glioma-infiltrating T cells after dendritic cell vaccination. Sequencing used immunoSEQ multiplex PCR; TCRdb keeps in-frame clones, though not all of them. Among 70,000 to 95,000 clones listed, roughly 84% were seen once. The sample in question was blood, obtained after dendritic cell vaccination. These receptors were taken from a human donor with glioblastoma. Both conserved end residues are part of each CDR3. The D gene is left open where the match is weak. The size of a clone is reported for some rows only, either as once, few or many, or as a class for expanded clones.

TRBV5-4,TRBJ1-2,NA,NA,TGTGCCAGCAGCTTCAGCCTCGGCGTCCCGGAGGGCTACACCTTC,CASSFSLGVPEGYTF
TRBV5-4,TRBJ1-2,NA,NA,TGTGCCAGCAGCTTGGGGGGAGCGGGAGAGGTCTATGGCTACACCTTC,CASSLGGAGEVYGYTF
TRBV6-1,TRBJ2-3,TRBD1,once,TGTGCCAGCAGGGGCCAGGGGGCGCTTGTAGATACGCAGTATTTT,CASRGQGALVDTQYF
TRBV5-1,TRBJ2-3,NA,NA,TGCGCCAGCAGCTGGGCGCCTTATCCTAGCACAGATACGCAGTATTTT,CASSWAPYPSTDTQYF
TRBV7-2,TRBJ2-2,TRBD2,NA,TGTGCCAGCAGCTCCGGGACTAATCCCGGGGAGCTGTTTTTT,CASSSGTNPGELFF
TRBV4-2,TRBJ1-2,NA,NA,TGTGCCAGCAGCCCTTCCTTATTGGACAGCCGGTATGGCTACACCTTC,CASSPSLLDSRYGYTF
TRBV19,TRBJ2-1,NA,NA,TGTGCCAGTAGTGTAGGGAGCTCCTACAATGAGCAGTTCTTC,CASSVGSSYNEQFF
TRBV19,TRBJ2-5,TRBD1,few,TGTGCCAGTAGTGTCATGTGGACAGGTTCACAAGAGACCCAGTACTTC,CASSVMWTGSQETQYF
TRBV2,TRBJ1-2,NA,NA,TGTGCCAGCAGGGCCACTACAGGACGGAACACCTTC,CASRATTGRNTF
TRBV10-3,TRBJ2-1,TRBD2,NA,TGTGCCATCAGTGGGGGACTAGTGACCTACAATGAGCAGTTCTTC,CAISGGLVTYNEQFF
TRBV19,TRBJ1-2,NA,few,TGTGCCAGTAGTATGCAGCAGGGGTCCTATGGCTACACCTTC,CASSMQQGSYGYTF
TRBV6-1,TRBJ1-1,NA,NA,TGTGCCAGCAGTACTGGATCTGGGGGGGCAGGGGCTTTCTTT,CASSTGSGGAGAFF
TRBV7-2,TRBJ1-3,NA,NA,TGTGCCAGCAGCTTAGGACAGCTTACCTCTGGAAACACCATATATTTT,CASSLGQLTSGNTIYF
TRBV4-1,TRBJ1-2,NA,NA,TGCGCCAGCAACCTCCTTTTTCAGACAGGATCCAACTATGGCTACACCTTC,CASNLLFQTGSNYGYTF
TRBV4-3,TRBJ2-7,TRBD2,NA,TGCGCCAGCAGCCAAGAAGGACTAGCGGCCTCCTACGAGCAGTACTTC,CASSQEGLAASYEQYF
TRBV18,TRBJ1-1,TRBD1,NA,TGTGCCAGCTCACCAGACAGGGGCATCACTGAAGCTTTCTTT,CASSPDRGITEAFF
TRBV6-1,TRBJ1-5,TRBD1,few,TGTGCCAGCAGTGGTCTGGACAGGGTAGGGAATCAGCCCCAGCATTTT,CASSGLDRVGNQPQHF
TRBV6-5,TRBJ2-7,NA,NA,TGTGCCAGCAGCGCCGGCTACGAGCAGTACTTC,CASSAGYEQYF
TRBV4-2,TRBJ2-7,TRBD2,NA,TGTGCCAGCAGCCAAGGACTAGCGGACTCCTACGAGCAGTACTTC,CASSQGLADSYEQYF
TRBV6-5,TRBJ2-3,TRBD2,NA,TGTGCCAGCAGGTCCCTAGCGGACAGCACAGATACGCAGTATTTT,CASRSLADSTDTQYF
TRBV5-5,TRBJ2-7,TRBD1,NA,TGTGCCAGCAGCTTGGAAGGGACAGACTCCTACGAGCAGTACTTC,CASSLEGTDSYEQYF
TRBV4-1,TRBJ2-5,NA,NA,TGCGCCAGCAGCCCCCCGGGGGGCCTTTACCAAGAGACCCAGTACTTC,CASSPPGGLYQETQYF
TRBV2,TRBJ1-1,NA,few,TGTGCCAGCAGGGCAGGGTTAACTGAAGCTTTCTTT,CASRAGLTEAFF
TRBV5-1,TRBJ2-5,TRBD2,NA,TGCGCCAGCAGTCCTGGGACTAGCGGGGGATTCCAAGAGACCCAGTACTTC,CASSPGTSGGFQETQYF
TRBV21-1,TRBJ2-1,NA,NA,TGTGCCGTCCAGGCAGCGGTCTACAATGAGCAGTTCTTC,CAVQAAVYNEQFF
TRBV19,TRBJ2-2,TRBD1,NA,TGTGCCACCCCGGGACAGAACACTGGGGAGCTGTTTTTT,CATPGQNTGELFF
TRBV10-2,TRBJ2-3,NA,NA,TGCGCCACCGCTAGCATGGGCACAGATACGCAGTATTTT,CATASMGTDTQYF
TRBV19,TRBJ1-2,TRBD1,NA,TGTGCCAGTAGACCGACAGGGGGCTCCTATGGCTACACCTTC,CASRPTGGSYGYTF
TRBV10-1,TRBJ2-1,NA,few,TGCGCCACCTCGGTGGGGCTATACAATGAGCAGTTCTTC,CATSVGLYNEQFF
TRBV19,TRBJ2-2,NA,once,TGTGCCAGTGGGACATACTACACCGGGGAGCTGTTTTTT,CASGTYYTGELFF
TRBV5-1,TRBJ1-1,NA,NA,TGCGCCAGCAGCTTGCAAGGGGTGAACACTGAAGCTTTCTTT,CASSLQGVNTEAFF
TRBV5-1,TRBJ2-1,NA,NA,TGCGCCAGCAGCGGGGACTCGCACAATGAGCAGTTCTTC,CASSGDSHNEQFF
TRBV29-1,TRBJ2-1,TRBD2,NA,TGCAGCGTTGAAGGACTAGCGGGACGGGAGCAGTTCTTC,CSVEGLAGREQFF
TRBV7-8,TRBJ1-1,TRBD1,few,TGTGCCAGCAGCTCCAGGGGGCGCCGGGGTTTATTTTTGAACACTGAAGCTTTCTTT,CASSSRGRRGLFLNTEAFF
TRBV11-2,TRBJ2-7,TRBD2,NA,TGTGCCAGCAGCCCTTGGCTAGCGGAGACCTACGAGCAGTACTTC,CASSPWLAETYEQYF
TRBV4-1,TRBJ1-6,TRBD1,NA,TGCGCCAGCAGCGAGGACAGGGAGTCACCCCTCCACTTT,CASSEDRESPLHF
TRBV11-2,TRBJ1-5,NA,NA,TGTGCCAGCAGCTTAGACCTAAATAGCAATCAGCCCCAGCATTTT,CASSLDLNSNQPQHF
TRBV5-1,TRBJ1-3,NA,NA,TGCGCCAGCAGCTTGGGGGACACCAGGCTCTCTGGAAACACCATATATTTT,CASSLGDTRLSGNTIYF
TRBV4-1,TRBJ2-1,NA,NA,TGCGCCAGCAGCCTCTCTCCGGGACAAGGCCCCTACAATGAGCAGTTCTTC,CASSLSPGQGPYNEQFF
TRBV6-5,TRBJ1-1,NA,NA,TGTGCCACCCGGCGGGGCGAGTACACTGAAGCTTTCTTT,CATRRGEYTEAFF
TRBV11-3,TRBJ2-1,TRBD2,NA,TGTGCCAGCAGCCCAGGACTAGCGGGAACCTCCTACAATGAGCAGTTCTTC,CASSPGLAGTSYNEQFF